The T cell receptor beta chain under discussion was sequenced for a study of T-cell reconstitution after alpha-beta-depleted transplantation in children. Study-level results: Alpha-beta T cells about two months after transplant reportedly derived from several hundred expanded graft clones. In some patients, recipient T cells and intrathymic progenitors surviving conditioning explained high day-60 diversity. T-cell numbers and diversity, one year after transplant, stemmed largely from T cells that were newly produced.

This clonotype was seen many times. Antigen unknown. Unique molecular identifiers tagged the TCRbeta library. One entry per CDR3 protein results from TCRdb running MiXCR on the PCR reads. The sample has approximately 110,000 distinct CDR3 sequences; 10% to 13% are singletons. The germline gives CDR1 DFQATT, CDR2 SNEGSKA (reference sequence). V was trimmed by 5 bases and J by 5 bases, leaving 16 bases between them. This CDR3 contains 14 residues. This specimen was PBMCs, taken before TCRalphabeta/CD19-depleted stem cell transplant. The rearrangement joins TRBV20-1 to TRBJ2-1; D is perhaps TRBD1 (6 bases). This sequence was found in a boy between 2 and 10 years old with acute lymphoblastic leukemia, due to receive a stem cell transplant. The chain's CDR3 is CSALRDISDNEQFF. The CDR3 DNA reads as TGCAGTGCTCTCCGGGACATCTCGGACAATGAGCAGTTCTTC.